This entry describes one TCR beta chain. PCR primers comprised 60 Vbeta and 13 Jbeta primers. The method was immunoSEQ multiplex PCR; TCRdb's version includes in-frame clones alone and lacks a portion of them. The repertoire holds about 130,000 clones, with about 70% as singletons. V was cut by 7 bases and J by 7 bases, with 16 bases left in between. There are 14 residues in the CDR3. Germline-derived CDR1 and CDR2 are LNHDA and SQIVND (reference sequence). This record belongs to a study of cytomegalovirus exposure and HLA in healthy donors. The sequence was collected from a man in his forties in good health and CMV-seronegative. The V and J genes are TRBV19 and TRBJ1-4; D is unclear. Source material: PBMCs. CDR3 DNA sequence: TGTGCCAGTAATGCGGCCTGGGTTGGTGAAAAACTGTTTTTT. This encodes CASNAAWVGEKLFF.